A selection of T cell receptor beta chains follows, all from one sample in a study of tumor-infiltrating lymphocytes in primary liver carcinoma. TCRdb called the multiplex PCR reads again in MiXCR, with one record for every CDR3 protein. The sample records tens of thousands of distinct CDR3 sequences, around three quarters being singletons. The specimen sequenced was liver tumor tissue from sampling region 2. All receptors derive from a man aged 35 to 55 with primary liver carcinoma and hepatitis B virus infection. Each CDR3 is given with its conserved first and last residue. The order of the fields is D gene, J gene, clone size, V gene, CDR3 DNA, CDR3 protein. A D gene is named only where the DNA matches it firmly. Some rows have no size entry. The others give once, few or many, or a class for an expanded clone.

d_gene: .; j_gene: TRBJ2-2; abundance: .; v_gene: TRBV29-1; CDR3nt: TGCAGCGTTGGGCGAACGGCACTGAACACCGGGGAGCTCTTTTTT; CDR3aa: CSVGRTALNTGELFF
d_gene: .; j_gene: TRBJ2-3; abundance: .; v_gene: TRBV11-2; CDR3nt: TGTACCGGAGGGGCACGAGAGCCCGCAGATATGCAGTATTTT; CDR3aa: CTGGAREPADMQYF
d_gene: TRBD1; j_gene: TRBJ1-4; abundance: once; v_gene: TRBV6-6; CDR3nt: TGTGTCAGCAGTATCGACAGGGGAAACGATAAACTGTTTTTT; CDR3aa: CVSSIDRGNDKLFF
d_gene: .; j_gene: TRBJ2-1; abundance: .; v_gene: TRBV6-6; CDR3nt: TGTGCCAGCGGTTACTGGCAGGGTGAGCAGTTCTTC; CDR3aa: CASGYWQGEQFF
d_gene: .; j_gene: TRBJ2-1; abundance: many; v_gene: TRBV28; CDR3nt: TGTGCCAGCAGTTTCTTTTTGGCTCCCAAGCCTGAGCAGTTCTTC; CDR3aa: CASSFFLAPKPEQFF
d_gene: .; j_gene: TRBJ2-1; abundance: many; v_gene: TRBV29-1; CDR3nt: TGCAGCGTTGCAATTTACAATGAGCAGTTCTTC; CDR3aa: CSVAIYNEQFF
d_gene: .; j_gene: TRBJ2-7; abundance: .; v_gene: TRBV11-2; CDR3nt: TGTGCCTGCGGCTTAAGTGAGCTAGCGTTGCAGTACTTC; CDR3aa: CACGLSELALQYF
d_gene: .; j_gene: TRBJ2-1; abundance: .; v_gene: TRBV10-3; CDR3nt: TGTGCCATCAGTGAGTCGCCCGGACGGGAGACTAGGACATCCTACAATGAGCAGTTCTTC; CDR3aa: CAISESPGRETRTSYNEQFF
d_gene: TRBD2; j_gene: TRBJ2-3; abundance: .; v_gene: TRBV7-3; CDR3nt: TGTGCCAGCACCAAAACTAGCGGGAGCACAGATACGCAGTATTTT; CDR3aa: CASTKTSGSTDTQYF
d_gene: TRBD1; j_gene: TRBJ2-2; abundance: .; v_gene: TRBV6-5; CDR3nt: TGTACCAGCAGTTACTCGACAGGGCTTCCTACCGGGGAGCTGTTTTTT; CDR3aa: CTSSYSTGLPTGELFF
d_gene: .; j_gene: TRBJ2-3; abundance: once; v_gene: TRBV5-4; CDR3nt: TGTACCAGTAGCTCGCCCTTGGATACGCAGTATTTT; CDR3aa: CTSSSPLDTQYF
d_gene: .; j_gene: TRBJ2-1; abundance: few; v_gene: TRBV11-2; CDR3nt: TGTGCTAGCAACTTAAATGATGCCTATAAGCAGTTCTTC; CDR3aa: CASNLNDAYKQFF
d_gene: .; j_gene: TRBJ1-1; abundance: few; v_gene: TRBV12-5; CDR3nt: TGTGCTAGTGGTTTAGATCAGGGCGAGGCTTTCTTT; CDR3aa: CASGLDQGEAFF
d_gene: .; j_gene: TRBJ2-3; abundance: once; v_gene: TRBV6-1; CDR3nt: TGTGCCTGCAGTCAATTAGCAGGTTTAACCACAGATACGCAGTGTTTT; CDR3aa: CACSQLAGLTTDTQCF
d_gene: TRBD2; j_gene: TRBJ2-7; abundance: medium-sized; v_gene: TRBV6-1; CDR3nt: TGTGCCAGCAGACTAGCGGAGGACTACGAGCAGTACTTC; CDR3aa: CASRLAEDYEQYF
d_gene: .; j_gene: TRBJ2-2; abundance: .; v_gene: TRBV11-3; CDR3nt: TGTACCAGCAGCTTTGGTCTAGACACAGGGGAGCTGTTTTTT; CDR3aa: CTSSFGLDTGELFF
d_gene: TRBD2; j_gene: TRBJ2-1; abundance: few; v_gene: TRBV24-1; CDR3nt: TGTGCCACCAGTGATGATAGCGGGAGGGAAAACAATGAGCAGTTCTTC; CDR3aa: CATSDDSGRENNEQFF
d_gene: .; j_gene: TRBJ1-1; abundance: .; v_gene: TRBV14; CDR3nt: TGTGCCAGCAGTCAATATCGTGGTCAGCTGAACACTGAAGCTTTCTTT; CDR3aa: CASSQYRGQLNTEAFF
d_gene: .; j_gene: TRBJ2-1; abundance: .; v_gene: TRBV4-1; CDR3nt: TGCGCCAGCAGCCAAGAGGGATACGATCAGTTCTTC; CDR3aa: CASSQEGYDQFF
d_gene: TRBD2; j_gene: TRBJ2-3; abundance: .; v_gene: TRBV10-3; CDR3nt: TGTGTCATCAGTACGCGGATTTTAGCGGGACTTAGCACAGATACGCGGTATTTT; CDR3aa: CVISTRILAGLSTDTRYF
d_gene: .; j_gene: TRBJ1-2; abundance: .; v_gene: TRBV29-1; CDR3nt: TGCAGCGTTGATACGAAGGGGATGGGCTATGGCTACACCTTC; CDR3aa: CSVDTKGMGYGYTF
d_gene: TRBD2; j_gene: TRBJ2-3; abundance: few; v_gene: TRBV7-3; CDR3nt: TGTGCCAGCAGCCCTAGTAGCGGGAGCACAGATACGCAGTATTTT; CDR3aa: CASSPSSGSTDTQYF
d_gene: .; j_gene: TRBJ2-3; abundance: .; v_gene: TRBV13; CDR3nt: TGTGCCAGCAACTTGGTACAGAAGTACGGGGGTACGCAGTATTTT; CDR3aa: CASNLVQKYGGTQYF
d_gene: TRBD2; j_gene: TRBJ2-4; abundance: .; v_gene: TRBV4-2; CDR3nt: TGTGCCAGCAGCACGCCCCCGCTAGCGGGGATAGCCAAAAACATTGAGTACTTC; CDR3aa: CASSTPPLAGIAKNIEYF
d_gene: .; j_gene: TRBJ2-5; abundance: .; v_gene: TRBV5-6; CDR3nt: TGTGCCAGCAGCTTGTTAGGCGGGGAGGAGACCCAGTATTTC; CDR3aa: CASSLLGGEETQYF
d_gene: .; j_gene: TRBJ1-2; abundance: .; v_gene: TRBV29-1; CDR3nt: TGCGGCGTTGAAAACGAGGGCTATGGCTACACCTTC; CDR3aa: CGVENEGYGYTF